These T cell receptor beta chains were read from a single sample in a study of OX40 agonist ivuxolimab in advanced cancers. Assay: immunoSEQ multiplex PCR; the TCRdb copy retains only in-frame clones and omits some. The top ten hold roughly 1.9% of the sample, which has tens of thousands of clones, approximately 78% seen once. This specimen was CD4+ or CD8+ T cells sorted from blood, taken in a trial of the OX40 agonist ivuxolimab. The receptors stem from an adult with an advanced solid tumor such as melanoma, head and neck, liver or kidney cancer. CDR3s include the opening cysteine and the closing phenylalanine or tryptophan. The order of the fields is D gene, clone size, V gene, J gene, CDR3 DNA, CDR3 protein. The D gene is left open where the match is weak. Where a row states a size, it is once, few, many or the class of an expanded clone; other rows omit it.

d_call: TRBD2
clone_size: -
v_call: TRBV5-4
j_call: TRBJ2-3
cdr3_nt: TGTGCCAGCAGCCCTCGTAGCGGGAGGGCCACAGATACGCAGTATTTT
cdr3_aa: CASSPRSGRATDTQYF

d_call: -
clone_size: -
v_call: TRBV7-7
j_call: TRBJ2-1
cdr3_nt: TGTGCTAGCAGCTTGGACGTCTCCAGCACCGATGAGCAGTTCTTC
cdr3_aa: CASSLDVSSTDEQFF

d_call: -
clone_size: -
v_call: TRBV5-4
j_call: TRBJ1-2
cdr3_nt: TGTGCCAGCAGCTTAACAGGGCCCTATGGCTACACCTTC
cdr3_aa: CASSLTGPYGYTF

d_call: -
clone_size: -
v_call: TRBV27
j_call: TRBJ1-4
cdr3_nt: TGTGCCAGCAGTCCTTACAGGGAAGGGACTGAAAAACTGTTTTTT
cdr3_aa: CASSPYREGTEKLFF

d_call: -
clone_size: few
v_call: TRBV13
j_call: TRBJ2-1
cdr3_nt: TGTGCCAGCAGTCACCCCGGACGGATTAATGAGCAGTTCTTC
cdr3_aa: CASSHPGRINEQFF

d_call: -
clone_size: -
v_call: TRBV7-9
j_call: TRBJ2-1
cdr3_nt: TGTGCCAGCAGCTTAGTAGTTAGCTCCTACAATGAGCAGTTCTTC
cdr3_aa: CASSLVVSSYNEQFF

d_call: -
clone_size: -
v_call: TRBV29-1
j_call: TRBJ2-5
cdr3_nt: TGCAGCGTTGAAGCTCGCCAAGAGACCCAGTACTTC
cdr3_aa: CSVEARQETQYF

d_call: TRBD1
clone_size: -
v_call: TRBV5-1
j_call: TRBJ1-6
cdr3_nt: TGCGCCAGCAGCGATGACAGGGTTGGTAATTCACCCCTCCACTTT
cdr3_aa: CASSDDRVGNSPLHF

d_call: -
clone_size: -
v_call: TRBV10-2
j_call: TRBJ2-5
cdr3_nt: TGCGCCAGCAGTGAGTCGACGGGGGCTGACTTGCAAGAGACCCAGTACTTC
cdr3_aa: CASSESTGADLQETQYF

d_call: -
clone_size: -
v_call: TRBV5-6
j_call: TRBJ2-1
cdr3_nt: TGTGCCAGCAGCTTAGGGAACTCCTACAATGAGCAGTTCTTC
cdr3_aa: CASSLGNSYNEQFF

d_call: -
clone_size: -
v_call: TRBV18
j_call: TRBJ2-7
cdr3_nt: TGTGCCAGCTCACTCAGGACAGAAGCCTCCTACGAGCAGTACTTC
cdr3_aa: CASSLRTEASYEQYF

d_call: -
clone_size: -
v_call: TRBV19
j_call: TRBJ1-2
cdr3_nt: TGTGCCAGTAGTAGGGGAGGGTTCTATGGCTACACCTTC
cdr3_aa: CASSRGGFYGYTF

d_call: TRBD1
clone_size: -
v_call: TRBV14
j_call: TRBJ2-2
cdr3_nt: TGTGCCAGCAGCCTCGACCGGGACAGGGACCTCGCCGGGGAGCTGTTTTTT
cdr3_aa: CASSLDRDRDLAGELFF

d_call: TRBD2
clone_size: -
v_call: TRBV7-2
j_call: TRBJ2-7
cdr3_nt: TGTGCCAGCAGCTTAGGGGACTACCGCACCTACGAGCAGTACTTC
cdr3_aa: CASSLGDYRTYEQYF

d_call: -
clone_size: -
v_call: TRBV6-1
j_call: TRBJ1-2
cdr3_nt: TGTGCCAGCAGTGAAGACAGCAACTATGGCTACACCTTC
cdr3_aa: CASSEDSNYGYTF

d_call: -
clone_size: -
v_call: TRBV7-9
j_call: TRBJ2-1
cdr3_nt: TGTGCCAGCAGCTGGGGACCGCGCAATGAGCAGTTCTTC
cdr3_aa: CASSWGPRNEQFF

d_call: -
clone_size: -
v_call: TRBV5-3
j_call: TRBJ2-5
cdr3_nt: TGTGCCAGAAGGGTGACTCCCGATATCCTAGAGACCCAGTACTTC
cdr3_aa: CARRVTPDILETQYF

d_call: -
clone_size: -
v_call: TRBV27
j_call: TRBJ2-1
cdr3_nt: TGTGCCATCCCGTGTCGCTGTAGGAGCTCCTACGAGCAGTTCTTC
cdr3_aa: CAIPCRCRSSYEQFF

d_call: -
clone_size: -
v_call: TRBV7-2
j_call: TRBJ1-2
cdr3_nt: TGTGCCAGCAGCCCCGCCGGGACTAACTATGGCTACACCTTC
cdr3_aa: CASSPAGTNYGYTF

d_call: TRBD2
clone_size: -
v_call: TRBV5-1
j_call: TRBJ2-3
cdr3_nt: TGCGCCAGCAGGAAAGCGGGAGGGCCTAAAATGGATACGCAGTATTTT
cdr3_aa: CASRKAGGPKMDTQYF

d_call: -
clone_size: once
v_call: TRBV9
j_call: TRBJ2-3
cdr3_nt: TGTGCCAGCAGCGTAACCCCTGGGCCCACAGATACGCAGTATTTT
cdr3_aa: CASSVTPGPTDTQYF

d_call: -
clone_size: -
v_call: TRBV5-1
j_call: TRBJ2-1
cdr3_nt: TGCGCCAGCAGCTCGGCCCCCGAGAATGAGCAGTTCTTC
cdr3_aa: CASSSAPENEQFF

d_call: -
clone_size: -
v_call: TRBV7-7
j_call: TRBJ1-5
cdr3_nt: TGTGCCAGCAGCTTCCCAGATCCCTCCTTAGCAATCCTTAGCAATCAGCCCCAGCATTTT
cdr3_aa: CASSFPDPSLAILSNQPQHF

d_call: -
clone_size: -
v_call: TRBV6-5
j_call: TRBJ1-2
cdr3_nt: TGTGCCAGCAGACTAATTGGACAGCTTAACTATGGCTACACCTTC
cdr3_aa: CASRLIGQLNYGYTF

d_call: TRBD1
clone_size: once
v_call: TRBV2
j_call: TRBJ1-2
cdr3_nt: TGTGCCAGCAGCGCGGACAGGGAGGATGGCTACACCTTC
cdr3_aa: CASSADREDGYTF

d_call: TRBD1
clone_size: -
v_call: TRBV29-1
j_call: TRBJ2-7
cdr3_nt: TGCAGCGTTGCCCGGACAGGGGGCCTCGAGCAGTACTTC
cdr3_aa: CSVARTGGLEQYF